The rows below give T cell receptor beta chains drawn from one sample of a study of radiotherapy plus CTLA-4 blockade in lung cancer. Sequencing was performed with immunoSEQ multiplex PCR; in TCRdb, only in-frame clones are kept and a portion is missing. In the table there are some 110,000 clones, around 75% of which are singletons. The sequencing used peripheral blood, collected from a patient treated with radiotherapy plus ipilimumab. These receptor sequences come from a human donor with non-small cell lung cancer who had a partial response to radiotherapy plus ipilimumab. The CDR3 runs from the conserved cysteine through the conserved F or W. A D gene is named only where the DNA matches it firmly. Clone size appears in some rows only: once, few, many, or a class for an expanded clone.

D gene: -
clone size: -
J gene: TRBJ1-1
V gene: TRBV27
CDR3 DNA: TGTGCCAGCAGTCATGGCGGGGCCCCGAGGCTCTTT
CDR3 protein: CASSHGGAPRLF

D gene: -
clone size: few
J gene: TRBJ1-3
V gene: TRBV21-1
CDR3 DNA: TGTGCCAGCAGCAAAGCGTTGGAGGGATCTGGAAACACCATATATTTT
CDR3 protein: CASSKALEGSGNTIYF

D gene: TRBD1
clone size: -
J gene: TRBJ1-1
V gene: TRBV5-6
CDR3 DNA: TGTGCCAGCAAGGAAGTGAAACAGGGGGCGGATGAAGCTTTCTTT
CDR3 protein: CASKEVKQGADEAFF

D gene: -
clone size: -
J gene: TRBJ1-2
V gene: TRBV5-1
CDR3 DNA: TGCGCCAGCAGCTTGGGGGGGGTAGGAGCTGCTAACTATGGCTACACCTTC
CDR3 protein: CASSLGGVGAANYGYTF

D gene: TRBD1
clone size: -
J gene: TRBJ2-2
V gene: TRBV9
CDR3 DNA: TGTGCCAGCAGGAAGACAGGGCTCCCGAACACCGGGGAGCTGTTTTTT
CDR3 protein: CASRKTGLPNTGELFF

D gene: -
clone size: -
J gene: TRBJ2-1
V gene: TRBV19
CDR3 DNA: TGTGCCAGTACCCAACTAGGACTGTCAAATGAGCAGTTCTTC
CDR3 protein: CASTQLGLSNEQFF

D gene: -
clone size: -
J gene: TRBJ2-4
V gene: TRBV2
CDR3 DNA: TGTGCCAGCAGCGAAAAAGGAGGGGGCTTTGTGAACATTCAGTACTTC
CDR3 protein: CASSEKGGGFVNIQYF

D gene: -
clone size: -
J gene: TRBJ1-2
V gene: TRBV5-5
CDR3 DNA: TGTGCCAGCAGCTTCCAAGCGGGGTCCGCCTACTATGGCTACACCTTC
CDR3 protein: CASSFQAGSAYYGYTF

D gene: TRBD2
clone size: -
J gene: TRBJ2-2
V gene: TRBV10-3
CDR3 DNA: TGTGCCATCAGTGAGTCGGGCGTAGCGGGAGGTTCCGGGGAGCTGTTTTTT
CDR3 protein: CAISESGVAGGSGELFF

D gene: -
clone size: -
J gene: TRBJ1-2
V gene: TRBV1
CDR3 DNA: TGCACCTATCCGGGACAAAACTATGGCTACACCTTC
CDR3 protein: CTYPGQNYGYTF

D gene: -
clone size: -
J gene: TRBJ1-6
V gene: TRBV28
CDR3 DNA: TGTGCCAGCTTACCACGGGGAACGGGTTCACCCCTCCACTTT
CDR3 protein: CASLPRGTGSPLHF

D gene: TRBD1
clone size: -
J gene: TRBJ2-1
V gene: TRBV18
CDR3 DNA: TGTGCCAGCTCACCCTTCACAGGGGATGAGCAGTTCTTC
CDR3 protein: CASSPFTGDEQFF

D gene: TRBD1
clone size: -
J gene: TRBJ1-6
V gene: TRBV28
CDR3 DNA: TGTGCCAGCAGACAGACAGGGGGAGAGATTTCACCCCTCCACTTT
CDR3 protein: CASRQTGGEISPLHF

D gene: TRBD2
clone size: few
J gene: TRBJ2-7
V gene: TRBV5-1
CDR3 DNA: TGCGCCAGCAGCTTGGGGACTAGCGGGAGCTACGAGCAGTACTTC
CDR3 protein: CASSLGTSGSYEQYF

D gene: -
clone size: -
J gene: TRBJ1-1
V gene: TRBV11-3
CDR3 DNA: TGTGCCAGCAGCTTAGATGGCGGAAATGGTGAAGCTTTCTTT
CDR3 protein: CASSLDGGNGEAFF

D gene: TRBD1
clone size: -
J gene: TRBJ1-4
V gene: TRBV5-6
CDR3 DNA: TGTGCCAGCAGCTTAACAGGGGGCGCGGATGAAAAACTGTTTTTT
CDR3 protein: CASSLTGGADEKLFF

D gene: -
clone size: few
J gene: TRBJ2-3
V gene: TRBV27
CDR3 DNA: TGTGCCAGCAGTTTATCCCTAGCATCAGATACGCAGTATTTT
CDR3 protein: CASSLSLASDTQYF

D gene: -
clone size: -
J gene: TRBJ1-2
V gene: TRBV18
CDR3 DNA: TGTGCCAGCTCACCACGGCGAACCAGTTCCTACTCTAACTACGGCTACACCTTC
CDR3 protein: CASSPRRTSSYSNYGYTF

D gene: TRBD2
clone size: -
J gene: TRBJ2-5
V gene: TRBV6-6
CDR3 DNA: TGTGCCAGCAGTTACGGTGCTAGCGGTAAAAGTGAGACCCAGTACTTC
CDR3 protein: CASSYGASGKSETQYF

D gene: -
clone size: once
J gene: TRBJ1-1
V gene: TRBV18
CDR3 DNA: TGTGCCAGCTCACCAGCTGGTCTGACAATCCTTGAAGCTTTCTTT
CDR3 protein: CASSPAGLTILEAFF

D gene: -
clone size: -
J gene: TRBJ1-1
V gene: TRBV6-1
CDR3 DNA: TGTGCCAGCACCCGGGGGCGGGGGAACAGTGAAGCTTTCTTT
CDR3 protein: CASTRGRGNSEAFF

D gene: TRBD2
clone size: -
J gene: TRBJ2-1
V gene: TRBV11-3
CDR3 DNA: TGTGCCAGCAGCTTAGAGGCGGGAGCCGCCTACAATGAGCAGTTCTTC
CDR3 protein: CASSLEAGAAYNEQFF

D gene: -
clone size: -
J gene: TRBJ2-2
V gene: TRBV28
CDR3 DNA: TGTGCCAGCAGTTTATCCCAAAGACTAGCCGGGGAGCTGTTTTTT
CDR3 protein: CASSLSQRLAGELFF

D gene: TRBD1
clone size: -
J gene: TRBJ1-1
V gene: TRBV19
CDR3 DNA: TGTGCCAGTAGTATGGACAGGGGAACTGAAGCTTTCTTT
CDR3 protein: CASSMDRGTEAFF

D gene: TRBD1
clone size: once
J gene: TRBJ1-2
V gene: TRBV6-5
CDR3 DNA: TGTGCCACGGGGGGGACAGCCTCTAACTATGGCTACACCTTC
CDR3 protein: CATGGTASNYGYTF

D gene: -
clone size: -
J gene: TRBJ1-5
V gene: TRBV15
CDR3 DNA: TGTGCCACCAGCAGTTATGAGGGGGATGGCAATCAGCCCCAGCATTTT
CDR3 protein: CATSSYEGDGNQPQHF

D gene: TRBD1
clone size: -
J gene: TRBJ2-7
V gene: TRBV28
CDR3 DNA: TGTGCCAGCAGTTTCGACAGGGGGGACTACCTCCTTTCCTACGAGCAGTACTTC
CDR3 protein: CASSFDRGDYLLSYEQYF

D gene: TRBD1
clone size: -
J gene: TRBJ2-3
V gene: TRBV4-1
CDR3 DNA: TGCGCCACCGGGACAGGACCCACAGATACGCAGTATTTT
CDR3 protein: CATGTGPTDTQYF

D gene: TRBD2
clone size: -
J gene: TRBJ2-2
V gene: TRBV10-3
CDR3 DNA: TGTGCCATCAGTGAGTCGGTAGCGGGAGACACCGGGGAGCTGTTTTTT
CDR3 protein: CAISESVAGDTGELFF

D gene: TRBD2
clone size: -
J gene: TRBJ2-1
V gene: TRBV19
CDR3 DNA: TGTGCCAGTAGTACTAGCGGGAGTTCGGGGCAGTTCTTC
CDR3 protein: CASSTSGSSGQFF

D gene: -
clone size: few
J gene: TRBJ1-3
V gene: TRBV19
CDR3 DNA: TGTGCCAGTAGCGACAGCACTACTGGAAACACCATATATTTT
CDR3 protein: CASSDSTTGNTIYF

D gene: -
clone size: -
J gene: TRBJ1-4
V gene: TRBV5-1
CDR3 DNA: TGCGCCAGCAGCTTGGGGGACGGGGGACGAAATGAAAAACTGTTTTTT
CDR3 protein: CASSLGDGGRNEKLFF

D gene: TRBD1
clone size: -
J gene: TRBJ2-7
V gene: TRBV13
CDR3 DNA: TGTGCCAGCAGGCGGGCCGGGACAGGGCCCTACGAGCAGTACTTC
CDR3 protein: CASRRAGTGPYEQYF

D gene: -
clone size: -
J gene: TRBJ1-1
V gene: TRBV19
CDR3 DNA: TGTGCCAGTAGCCCCGGGATAGGGTATAACACTGAAGCTTTCTTT
CDR3 protein: CASSPGIGYNTEAFF

D gene: -
clone size: -
J gene: TRBJ1-1
V gene: TRBV4-2
CDR3 DNA: TGTGCCAGCAGCACGGGACAACCGAACACTGAAGCTTTCTTT
CDR3 protein: CASSTGQPNTEAFF

D gene: -
clone size: -
J gene: TRBJ1-6
V gene: TRBV9
CDR3 DNA: TGTGCCAGCAGCGTACAGGGGAACCCCTATAATTCACCCCTCCACTTT
CDR3 protein: CASSVQGNPYNSPLHF

D gene: TRBD2
clone size: -
J gene: TRBJ2-7
V gene: TRBV9
CDR3 DNA: TGTGCCAGCAGCGTAGGCGGGGGACCCACCTACGAGCAGTACTTC
CDR3 protein: CASSVGGGPTYEQYF

D gene: TRBD1
clone size: -
J gene: TRBJ1-5
V gene: TRBV4-1
CDR3 DNA: TGCGCCAGCAGCCAAGAATGGTATCGTGCAGGGGGTCAGCCCCAGCATTTT
CDR3 protein: CASSQEWYRAGGQPQHF

D gene: -
clone size: -
J gene: TRBJ1-2
V gene: TRBV28
CDR3 DNA: TGTGCCAGCAGTGCTACAGGGAGAACTGGCTACACCTTC
CDR3 protein: CASSATGRTGYTF

D gene: TRBD2
clone size: once
J gene: TRBJ2-1
V gene: TRBV11-2
CDR3 DNA: TGTGCCAGCAGCGTGGCTAGCGGAGCCTACAATGAGCAGTTCTTC
CDR3 protein: CASSVASGAYNEQFF

D gene: TRBD2
clone size: -
J gene: TRBJ2-1
V gene: TRBV9
CDR3 DNA: TGTGCCAGCAGCGCCGAGGGGAGGGCTAGTGGGTACAATGAGCAGTTCTTC
CDR3 protein: CASSAEGRASGYNEQFF